This TCR beta chain was observed in a study of PD-1 blockade in classical Hodgkin lymphoma. About the research overall: Nivolumab was administered to patients intravenously at 3 mg/kg every 2 weeks. Study-wide findings and caveats: Newly diagnosed patients were reported to start with lower TCR diversity than healthy donors. Whoever responded completely had baseline diversity much like that seen in newly diagnosed patients.

Worth noting for this clone: Its antigen is not identified.

The CDR3 sequence is 14 residues long. Germline V lookup: CDR1 SGHRS, CDR2 YFSETQ. Trimming removed 5 bases at V and 6 bases at J, with 15 bases between. Specified time point: cycle 4 day 1 (C4D1), after around six weeks of nivolumab. Patients all relapsed after autologous stem cell transplantation, and there was variation in brentuximab vedotin exposure. Clones were sequenced by immunoSEQ multiplex PCR, and TCRdb holds only the in-frame ones, with some missing. The top ten clones hold approximately 15% of a sample with roughly 17,000 clones, 83% of them seen once. The chain is built from TRBV5-1 and TRBJ2-1; D is undetermined. The sequencing used peripheral blood mononuclear cells (PBMCs), collected before the fourth cycle of nivolumab. This clonotype was sampled from a human donor with classical Hodgkin lymphoma. In nucleotides, the CDR3 is TGCGCCAGCAGGGTAGGGATAGGTTCCAATGAGCAGTTCTTC. Translation: CASRVGIGSNEQFF.